Below are 30 T cell receptor beta chains sequenced from a single sample in a study of blood T cell repertoires in COVID-19. Generated by immunoSEQ multiplex PCR, the TCRdb table keeps only in-frame clones and is missing some. Of 110,000 to 150,000 clones detected, around 80% appear once; the ten largest clones hold roughly 10%. Input material: peripheral blood. Receptor source: a woman older than 75 in a cohort sampled during active or convalescent COVID-19.

The DNA for the CDR3 is TGTGCCAGCAGTGAACCTCCCGGGACTAACACTGAAGCTTTCTTT. This codes for CASSEPPGTNTEAFF. This chain links TRBV2 with TRBJ1-1, with a weak D call TRBD1 (5 bases). The CDR3 length is 15 residues. Germline V lookup: CDR1 SNHLY, CDR2 FYNNEI. V lost 2 bases and J lost 2, with 12 bases in between.

This chain connects TRBV7-2 to TRBJ2-2; unclear D gene. CDR1 and CDR2 from the germline V gene are SGHTA and FQGNSA. Trimming removed 2 bases from V and 2 bases from J, with 6 bases in between. This CDR3 has 14 amino acids. The CDR3 nucleotides read TGTGCCAGCAGCTTAACCCTAAACACCGGGGAGCTGTTTTTT. This sequence encodes CASSLTLNTGELFF.

The chain recombines TRBV7-3 with TRBJ2-2; the match to TRBD2 covers 7 bases. V was pared by 5 bases and J by 4 bases, with 7 bases of the junction left unmatched. The CDR3 is 15 amino acids. The germline gives CDR1 SGHTA, CDR2 FQGTGA. CDR3 bases: TGTGCCAGCAGCCCGGGGGGTCGCGGCACCGGGGAGCTGTTTTTT. This sequence encodes CASSPGGRGTGELFF.

The rearrangement links TRBV23-1 to TRBJ2-7; D is uncertain. TRBV23-1 is assigned to the ORF class and has an uncertain function. This CDR3 is 16 amino acids long. V lost 0 bases, J lost 2 bases, and 14 bases lay in between. CDR3 coding DNA: TGCGCCAGCAGTCAATCGGGCCCCGGCCGAACCTACGAGCAGTACGTC. As protein: CASSQSGPGRTYEQYV.

V and J are TRBV9 and TRBJ1-2; 7 positions match TRBD1. The CDR3 contains 16 residues. The germline V gene encodes CDR1 SGDLS and CDR2 YYNGEE. The V and J ends lost 3 bases and 6 bases, in that order; junction bases with no gene match: 14. CDR3 protein: CASSAREDRVRHGYTF. The CDR3 DNA sequence: TGTGCCAGCAGCGCTAGGGAAGACAGGGTCAGACATGGCTACACCTTC.

A few counts support this clone. The chain carries TRBV3-1 (or the pseudogene TRBV3-2) and TRBJ1-5; 8 nucleotides match TRBD1. Germline V lookup: CDR1 LGHDT, CDR2 YNNKEL (reference sequence). V trimming: 3 bases; J trimming: 7 bases; junction bases outside the gene matches: 5. This CDR3 region has 14 residues. The chain's CDR3 is CASSQNRGSQPQHF. The DNA for the CDR3 is TGTGCCAGCAGCCAGAACAGGGGGAGCCAGCCCCAGCATTTT.

J is TRBJ1-2 and V is TRBV5-4, with 11 nucleotides matching TRBD1. J lost 2 bases, V lost 10 bases, and 7 bases had no gene match. Germline V lookup: CDR1 SGHNT, CDR2 YYREEE (reference sequence). The CDR3 contains 14 residues. The CDR3 loop is CAVRWDRGNYGYTF. The CDR3 DNA follows: TGTGCCGTTCGATGGGACAGGGGGAACTATGGCTACACCTTC. The full variable domain, completed using reference TRBV5-4 and TRBJ1-2, is ETGVTQSPTHLIKTRGQQVTLRCSSQSGHNTVSWYQQALGQGPQFIFQYYREEENGRGNFPPRFSGLQFPNYSSELNVNALELDDSALYLCAVRWDRGNYGYTFGSGTRLTVV.

The CDR3 DNA sequence: TGTGCCAGCTCACCACATCCGCCGGGACAGGGGGGAAACACCATATATTTT. This gives the protein CASSPHPPGQGGNTIYF. The chain uses TRBV18 and TRBJ1-3, with 10 bases lining up with TRBD1. Germline assignment: CDR1 KGHSH and CDR2 LQKENI. With V trimmed by 1 base and J by 4 bases, 7 bases remained unmatched. The CDR3 contains 17 residues.

The chain has TRBV29-1 and TRBJ1-1; 7 nucleotides agree with TRBD1. V lost 7 bases, J lost 3 bases, and 8 bases stayed unmatched. The CDR3 length is 13 residues. The V gene's germline CDR1 is SQVTM and CDR2 ANQGSEA. The CDR3 sequence: CSAATGSYTEAFF. The CDR3 DNA reads as TGCAGCGCCGCGACAGGGTCATACACTGAAGCTTTCTTT. Complete variable domain (other parts from reference TRBV29-1 and TRBJ1-1): SAVISQKPSRDICQRGTSLTIQCQVDSQVTMMFWYRQQPGQSLTLIATANQGSEATYESGFVIDKFPISRPNLTFSTLTVSNMSPEDSSIYLCSAATGSYTEAFFGQGTRLTVV.

CDR3 protein: CASSLKLAGGSREQFF. Here the CDR3 DNA reads TGTGCCAGCAGCCTAAAACTAGCGGGGGGTTCTAGGGAGCAGTTCTTC. The V call is TRBV7-2, the J call TRBJ2-1; 12 positions agree with TRBD2. Germline loops: CDR1 SGHTA, CDR2 FQGNSA. The CDR3 extends over 16 amino acids. V dropped 5 bases and J dropped 10; count of bases not matched to a gene: 12.

The gene calls are TRBV7-9 and TRBJ1-4; a possible D gene is TRBD1 (5 bases). The CDR3 loop spans 15 amino acids. Trimming stripped 2 bases from V and 6 bases from J, with 13 bases between. Germline assignment: CDR1 SEHNR and CDR2 FQNEAQ (reference sequence). CDR3 bases: TGTGCCAGCAGCTTATTCAGGGTGTCTGATGAAAAACTGTTTTTT. Protein product: CASSLFRVSDEKLFF.

The V call is TRBV5-1, the J call TRBJ1-2, with D perhaps matching TRBD1 (5 bases). Trimming removed 0 bases at V and 5 bases at J, with 14 bases between. Germline CDR1 reads SGHRS; CDR2 reads YFSETQ. The CDR3 is 15 residues long. In nucleotides, the CDR3 is TGCGCCAGCAGCTTGGGCCCAGGACACGGATATGGCTACACCTTC. Amino acids: CASSLGPGHGYGYTF. Looking up the rest from reference TRBV5-1 and TRBJ1-2 gives the full variable domain: KAGVTQTPRYLIKTRGQQVTLSCSPISGHRSVSWYQQTPGQGLQFLFEYFSETQRNKGNFPGRFSGRQFSNSRSEMNVSTLELGDSALYLCASSLGPGHGYGYTFGSGTRLTVV.

The chain couples TRBV7-6 to TRBJ2-1; TRBD1 is a possible D gene (6 bases). The CDR3 is made up of 14 amino acids. Trimming cost V 11 bases and J 0 bases, with 14 bases left between them. CDR1 is SGHVS, CDR2 FNYEAQ, per germline. CDR3 in amino acids: CAQQTGSSYNEQFF. The CDR3 DNA reads as TGTGCCCAGCAGACAGGCAGCTCCTACAATGAGCAGTTCTTC. The variable domain in full, completed from reference TRBV7-6 and TRBJ2-1, reads GAGVSQSPRYKVTKRGQDVALRCDPISGHVSLYWYRQALGQGPEFLTYFNYEAQQDKSGLPNDRFSAERPEGSISTLTIQRTEQRDSAMYRCAQQTGSSYNEQFFGPGTRLTVL.

The V call is TRBV7-2, the J call TRBJ1-3; possibly TRBD1 for D (6 bases). From germline, CDR1 is SGHTA and CDR2 FQGNSA. V shed 0 bases and J shed 4 bases, with 16 bases lying between them. The CDR3 totals 17 residues. CDR3 sequence: CASSLAGGGSVGNTIYF. DNA of the CDR3: TGTGCCAGCAGCTTAGCCGGGGGGGGCTCGGTGGGAAACACCATATATTTT.

This chain uses TRBV2 with TRBJ2-7; D perhaps matches TRBD2 (6 bases). V was shortened by 5 bases and J by 3 bases, with 8 bases between the two germline ends. Germline loops: CDR1 SNHLY, CDR2 FYNNEI. The CDR3 runs 12 residues. CDR3 nucleotides: TGTGCCAGCAGTAGAGCGGGCTACGAGCAGTACGTC. It is translated as CASSRAGYEQYV.

The V gene is TRBV21-1, the J gene TRBJ1-3; the D segment call TRBD1 is taken from the table without a DNA check. TRBV21-1 is labeled a pseudogene. CDR3 length: 17 amino acids. CDR3 protein: CASSPRTGQTTGNTIYF. CDR3 in DNA: TGTGCCAGCAGCCCCCGGACAGGGCAGACTACTGGAAACACCATATATTTT.

The rearrangement links TRBV7-9 to TRBJ1-5; D is unresolved. Germline CDR1 is SEHNR and CDR2 is FQNEAQ (reference sequence). The CDR3 sequence is 12 residues long. The V end lost 2 bases, the J end lost 6 bases, and 5 bases lay between the germline ends. The chain's CDR3 is CASSLRGQPQHF. CDR3 nucleotide sequence: TGTGCCAGCAGCTTAAGAGGTCAGCCCCAGCATTTT. Drawing the rest from reference TRBV7-9 and TRBJ1-5, the complete variable domain is DTGVSQNPRHKITKRGQNVTFRCDPISEHNRLYWYRQTLGQGPEFLTYFQNEAQLEKSRLLSDRFSAERPKGSFSTLEIQRTEQGDSAMYLCASSLRGQPQHFGDGTRLSIL.

This clone was detected many times. This chain uses TRBV7-6 with TRBJ1-1; 8 bases are a match to TRBD1. V lost 1 base to trimming and J lost 2 bases; unmatched junction nucleotides: 6. Germline CDR1 is SGHVS and CDR2 is FNYEAQ. This CDR3 comprises 16 residues. DNA for the CDR3: TGTGCCAGCAGCTTAGGCCCCGGGACAGGCAACACTGAAGCTTTCTTT. It encodes CASSLGPGTGNTEAFF.

The CDR3 nucleotides read TGTGCCAGCAGCCGGACTAGCGGGGGGGCATATGAGCAGTTCTTC. Translation: CASSRTSGGAYEQFF. This chain connects TRBV6-4 to TRBJ2-1, with 15 bases aligning to TRBD2. The CDR3 covers 15 residues. Germline V CDR1 and CDR2: MRHNA, SNTAGT. The J segment lost 8 bases and the V segment lost 6 bases, leaving 5 bases of the junction unmatched.

This chain joins TRBV4-1 and TRBJ1-2; TRBD1 matches at 7 bases. Germline loops: CDR1 MGHRA, CDR2 YSYEKL. Trimming at V came to 3 bases and at J to 4 bases, leaving 14 bases not matched to a gene. The CDR3 has 17 amino acids. For the CDR3, the DNA is TGCGCCAGCAGCCACCCCACTGGAGGGGGCAGAGGCTATGGCTACACCTTC. It specifies CASSHPTGGGRGYGYTF.

This rearrangement joins TRBV7-9 to TRBJ2-3; possible D gene TRBD2, 6 bases. In germline, CDR1 is SEHNR, CDR2 FQNEAQ (reference sequence). The CDR3 runs 16 residues. Trimming shortened V by 2 bases and J by 4 bases, and 16 bases separated the two germline ends. This CDR3 reads CASSLRETSFADTQYF. The CDR3 bases are TGTGCCAGCAGCTTAAGAGAAACTAGCTTCGCAGATACGCAGTATTTT.

The V call is TRBV18, the J call TRBJ1-2; 8 nucleotides match TRBD1. There are 15 residues in the CDR3. V shed 5 bases and J 5 bases; nucleotides not matched to a gene: 10. Germline CDR1 KGHSH, CDR2 LQKENI. DNA for the CDR3: TGTGCCAGCTCAACACAGGGGGATTCAGGATATGGCTACACCTTC. It codes for CASSTQGDSGYGYTF.

The chain employs TRBV11-2 and TRBJ1-1, with D unclear. The germline V gene encodes CDR1 SGHAT and CDR2 FQNNGV. CDR3 length: 15 residues. V gave up 5 bases and J gave up 0 bases, with 13 bases separating them. The CDR3 DNA reads TGTGCCAGCAGCCCCTTAAGAGCCCTGAACACTGAAGCTTTCTTT. This encodes CASSPLRALNTEAFF. Filled out from reference TRBV11-2 and TRBJ1-1, the complete variable domain reads EAGVAQSPRYKIIEKRQSVAFWCNPISGHATLYWYQQILGQGPKLLIQFQNNGVVDDSQLPKDRFSAERLKGVDSTLKIQPAKLEDSAVYLCASSPLRALNTEAFFGQGTRLTVV.

This chain connects TRBV5-1 to TRBJ2-1; D call uncertain. Germline CDR1 SGHRS, CDR2 YFSETQ. The CDR3 runs to 13 residues. The V gene lost 0 bases and the J gene lost 9 bases, with 10 bases spanning the gap. The CDR3 bases are TGCGCCAGCAGCTTGGATCTTGCCGGTGAGCAGTTCTTC. Its protein is CASSLDLAGEQFF.

The chain carries TRBV4-1 and TRBJ1-2; D gene ambiguous. The length of the CDR3 is 13 residues. The V and J ends lost 3 bases and 7 bases respectively, with 12 bases between them. Germline assignment: CDR1 MGHRA and CDR2 YSYEKL. The CDR3, as DNA: TGCGCCAGCAGCCATGGTTTGGACTTTGGCTACACCTTC. It encodes CASSHGLDFGYTF.

The CDR3 region is CASTGQGNSPLHF. CDR3 DNA sequence: TGTGCCAGCACTGGACAGGGGAATTCACCCCTCCACTTT. The V call is TRBV5-8, the J call TRBJ1-6; 9 bases are a match to TRBD1. This CDR3 comprises 13 residues. CDR1 is SGHTS, CDR2 YDEGEE, per germline. The ends lost 6 bases at V and 7 bases at J; junction bases unmatched: 2. Full variable domain (outside the CDR3, taken from reference TRBV5-8 and TRBJ1-6): EAGVTQSPTHLIKTRGQQATLRCSPISGHTSVYWYQQALGLGLQFLLWYDEGEERNRGNFPPRFSGRQFPNYSSELNVNALELEDSALYLCASTGQGNSPLHFGNGTRLTVT.

The gene calls are TRBV5-5 and TRBJ1-2; D call uncertain. The ends were cut back, 4 bases at V and 6 bases at J, with 19 bases in the middle. This CDR3 comprises 15 residues. The germline gives CDR1 SGHKS, CDR2 YYEKEE (reference sequence). The CDR3 coding sequence is TGTGCCAGCAGCCGAAGATTGGTACAGTCAGATGGCTACACCTTC. Its translation: CASSRRLVQSDGYTF. The whole variable domain, filled in from reference TRBV5-5 and TRBJ1-2, reads DAGVTQSPTHLIKTRGQQVTLRCSPISGHKSVSWYQQVLGQGPQFIFQYYEKEERGRGNFPDRFSARQFPNYSSELNVNALLLGDSALYLCASSRRLVQSDGYTFGSGTRLTVV.

In its sample, this clone was seen a few times. The chain has TRBV19 and TRBJ1-1; no clear D gene. CDR1 and CDR2 (germline): LNHDA, SQIVND (reference sequence). Trimming cost V 9 bases and J 2 bases, with 16 bases left between them. The CDR3 totals 14 residues. The CDR3 sequence: CASFEGQGNTEAFF. CDR3 nucleotides: TGTGCCAGCTTCGAGGGTCAAGGAAACACTGAAGCTTTCTTT.

This chain uses TRBV18 with TRBJ2-5; possibly TRBD2 for D (5 bases). V lost 3 bases and J lost 2, with 7 bases in between. CDR3 length: 13 residues. Germline CDR1 is KGHSH and CDR2 is LQKENI. This CDR3 is CASSPERQETQYF. CDR3 DNA sequence: TGTGCCAGCTCACCGGAGCGGCAAGAGACCCAGTACTTC.

This clone showed up just once. This rearrangement joins TRBV13 to TRBJ1-1; 8 nucleotides match TRBD1. Germline CDR1 reads PRHDT; CDR2 reads FYEKMQ (reference sequence). V was pared by 5 bases and J by 4 bases, with 3 bases of the junction left unmatched. The CDR3 covers 13 residues. CDR3 loop: CASSRQGFTEAFF. DNA for the CDR3: TGTGCCAGCAGCCGACAGGGGTTCACTGAAGCTTTCTTT.